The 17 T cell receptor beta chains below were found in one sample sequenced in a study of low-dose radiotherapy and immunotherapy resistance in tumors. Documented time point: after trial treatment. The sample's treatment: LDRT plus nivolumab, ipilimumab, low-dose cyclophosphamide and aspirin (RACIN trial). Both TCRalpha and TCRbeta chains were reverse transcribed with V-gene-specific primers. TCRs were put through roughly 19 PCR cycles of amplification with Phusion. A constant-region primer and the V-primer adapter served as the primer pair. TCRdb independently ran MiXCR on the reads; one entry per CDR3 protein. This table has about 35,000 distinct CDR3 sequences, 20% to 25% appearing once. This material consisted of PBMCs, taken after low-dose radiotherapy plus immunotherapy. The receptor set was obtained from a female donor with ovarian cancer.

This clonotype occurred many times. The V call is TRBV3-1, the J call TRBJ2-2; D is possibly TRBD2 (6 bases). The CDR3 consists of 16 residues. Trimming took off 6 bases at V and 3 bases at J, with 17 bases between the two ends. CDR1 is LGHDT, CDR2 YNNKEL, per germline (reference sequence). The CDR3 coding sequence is TGTGCCAGCAGACCAGAAGCCAGGAGGGACACCGGGGAGCTGTTTTTT. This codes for CASRPEARRDTGELFF.

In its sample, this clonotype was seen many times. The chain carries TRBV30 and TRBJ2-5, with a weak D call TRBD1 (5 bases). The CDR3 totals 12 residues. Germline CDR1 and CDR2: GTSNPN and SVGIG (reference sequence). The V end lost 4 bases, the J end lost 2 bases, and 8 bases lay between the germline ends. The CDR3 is CAWMTEQETQYF. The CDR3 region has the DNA TGTGCCTGGATGACAGAGCAAGAGACCCAGTACTTC.

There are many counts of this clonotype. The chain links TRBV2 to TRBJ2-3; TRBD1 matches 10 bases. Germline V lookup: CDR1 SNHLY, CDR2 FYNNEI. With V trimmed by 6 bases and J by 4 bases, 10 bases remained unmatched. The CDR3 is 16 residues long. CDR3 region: CASRRSGTGVSDTQYF. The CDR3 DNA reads TGTGCCAGCAGAAGGTCGGGGACAGGGGTGTCAGATACGCAGTATTTT.

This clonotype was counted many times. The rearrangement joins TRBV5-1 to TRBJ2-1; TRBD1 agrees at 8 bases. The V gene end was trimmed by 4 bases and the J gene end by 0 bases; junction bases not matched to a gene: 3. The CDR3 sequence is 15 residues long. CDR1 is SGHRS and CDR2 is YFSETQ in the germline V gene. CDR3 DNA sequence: TGCGCCAGCAGCCCGACAGGGGTCTCCTACAATGAGCAGTTCTTC. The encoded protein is CASSPTGVSYNEQFF. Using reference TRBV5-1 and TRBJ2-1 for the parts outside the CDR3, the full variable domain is KAGVTQTPRYLIKTRGQQVTLSCSPISGHRSVSWYQQTPGQGLQFLFEYFSETQRNKGNFPGRFSGRQFSNSRSEMNVSTLELGDSALYLCASSPTGVSYNEQFFGPGTRLTVL.

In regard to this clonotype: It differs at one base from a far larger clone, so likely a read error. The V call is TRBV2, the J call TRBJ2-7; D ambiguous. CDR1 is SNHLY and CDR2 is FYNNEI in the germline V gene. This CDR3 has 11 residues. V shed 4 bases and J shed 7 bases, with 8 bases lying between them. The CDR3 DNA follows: TGTGCCAGCAGTGTCTCGAATGAGCAGTACTTC. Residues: CASSVSNEQYF.

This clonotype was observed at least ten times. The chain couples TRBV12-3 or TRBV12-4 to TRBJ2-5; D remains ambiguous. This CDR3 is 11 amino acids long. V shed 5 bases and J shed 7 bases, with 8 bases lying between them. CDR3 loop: CASSSSGTQYF. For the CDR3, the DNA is TGTGCCAGCAGTAGCTCAGGGACCCAGTACTTC.

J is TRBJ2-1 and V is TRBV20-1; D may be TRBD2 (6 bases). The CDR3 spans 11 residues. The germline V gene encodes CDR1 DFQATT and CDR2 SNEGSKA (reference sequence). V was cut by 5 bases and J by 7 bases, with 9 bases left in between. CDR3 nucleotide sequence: TGCAGTGCTTCACTAGCAAATGAGCAGTTCTTC. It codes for CSASLANEQFF.

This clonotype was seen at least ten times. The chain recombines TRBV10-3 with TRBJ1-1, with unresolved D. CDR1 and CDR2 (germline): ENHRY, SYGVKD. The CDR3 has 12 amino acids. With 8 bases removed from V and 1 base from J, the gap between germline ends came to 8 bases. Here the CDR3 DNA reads TGTGCCATCCAACAGCCGAACACTGAAGCTTTCTTT. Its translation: CAIQQPNTEAFF.

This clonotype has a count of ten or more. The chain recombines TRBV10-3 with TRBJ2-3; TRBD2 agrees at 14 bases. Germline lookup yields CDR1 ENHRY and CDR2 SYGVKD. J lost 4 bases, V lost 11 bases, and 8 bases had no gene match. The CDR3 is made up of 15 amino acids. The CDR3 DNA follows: TGTGCCGTCGGGACTAGCGGGAGTGGAGCAGATACGCAGTATTTT. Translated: CAVGTSGSGADTQYF.

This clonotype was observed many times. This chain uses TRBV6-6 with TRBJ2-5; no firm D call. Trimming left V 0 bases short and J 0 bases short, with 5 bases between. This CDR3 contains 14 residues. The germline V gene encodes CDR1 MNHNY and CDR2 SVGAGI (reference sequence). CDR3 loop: CASSYSANQETQYF. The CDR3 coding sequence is TGTGCCAGCAGTTACTCAGCGAACCAAGAGACCCAGTACTTC.

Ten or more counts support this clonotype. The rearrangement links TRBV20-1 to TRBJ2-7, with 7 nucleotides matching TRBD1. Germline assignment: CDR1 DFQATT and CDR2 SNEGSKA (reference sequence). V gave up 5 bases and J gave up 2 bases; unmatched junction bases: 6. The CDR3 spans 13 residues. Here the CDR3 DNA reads TGCAGTGCTGGACCGGGACAGACCTACGAGCAGTACTTC. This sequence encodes CSAGPGQTYEQYF.

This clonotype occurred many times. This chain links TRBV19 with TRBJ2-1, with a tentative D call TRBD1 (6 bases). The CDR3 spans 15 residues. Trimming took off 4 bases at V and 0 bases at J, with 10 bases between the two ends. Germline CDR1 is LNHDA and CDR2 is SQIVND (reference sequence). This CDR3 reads CASSTPGVSYNEQFF. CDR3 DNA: TGTGCCAGTAGTACCCCAGGGGTCTCCTACAATGAGCAGTTCTTC.

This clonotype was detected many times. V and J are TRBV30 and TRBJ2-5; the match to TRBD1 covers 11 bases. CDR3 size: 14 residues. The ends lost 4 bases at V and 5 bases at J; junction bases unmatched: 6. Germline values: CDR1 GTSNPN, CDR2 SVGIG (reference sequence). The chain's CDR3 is CAWKGTGGFETQYF. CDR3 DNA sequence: TGTGCCTGGAAAGGGACAGGGGGTTTTGAGACCCAGTACTTC.

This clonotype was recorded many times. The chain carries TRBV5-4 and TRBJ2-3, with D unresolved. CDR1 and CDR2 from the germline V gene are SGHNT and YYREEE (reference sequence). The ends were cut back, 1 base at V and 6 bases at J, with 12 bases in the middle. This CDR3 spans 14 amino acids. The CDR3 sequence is CASSLRSIEDTQYF. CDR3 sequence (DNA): TGTGCCAGCAGCTTGAGGTCAATTGAGGATACGCAGTATTTT.

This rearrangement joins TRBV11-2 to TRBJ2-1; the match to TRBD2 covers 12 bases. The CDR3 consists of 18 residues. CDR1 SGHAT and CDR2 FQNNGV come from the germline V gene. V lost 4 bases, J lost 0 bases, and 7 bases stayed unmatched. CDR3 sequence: CASSSLAGGRSSYNEQFF. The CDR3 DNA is TGTGCCAGCAGCTCGCTAGCGGGGGGGCGGAGCTCCTACAATGAGCAGTTCTTC.

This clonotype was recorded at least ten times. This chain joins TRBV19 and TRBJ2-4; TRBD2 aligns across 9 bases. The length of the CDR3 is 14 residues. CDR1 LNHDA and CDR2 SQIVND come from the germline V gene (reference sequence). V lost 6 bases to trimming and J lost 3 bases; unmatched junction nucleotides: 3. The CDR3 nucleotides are TGTGCCAGTAGATGGACTAGCGACAAAAACATTCAGTACTTC. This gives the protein CASRWTSDKNIQYF.

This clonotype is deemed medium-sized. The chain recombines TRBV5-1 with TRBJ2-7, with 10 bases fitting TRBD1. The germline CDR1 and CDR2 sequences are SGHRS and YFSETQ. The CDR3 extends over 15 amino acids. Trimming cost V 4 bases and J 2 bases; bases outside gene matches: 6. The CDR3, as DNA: TGCGCCAGCAGCCCCTGGGGACAGGGGACCTACGAGCAGTACTTC. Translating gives CASSPWGQGTYEQYF.